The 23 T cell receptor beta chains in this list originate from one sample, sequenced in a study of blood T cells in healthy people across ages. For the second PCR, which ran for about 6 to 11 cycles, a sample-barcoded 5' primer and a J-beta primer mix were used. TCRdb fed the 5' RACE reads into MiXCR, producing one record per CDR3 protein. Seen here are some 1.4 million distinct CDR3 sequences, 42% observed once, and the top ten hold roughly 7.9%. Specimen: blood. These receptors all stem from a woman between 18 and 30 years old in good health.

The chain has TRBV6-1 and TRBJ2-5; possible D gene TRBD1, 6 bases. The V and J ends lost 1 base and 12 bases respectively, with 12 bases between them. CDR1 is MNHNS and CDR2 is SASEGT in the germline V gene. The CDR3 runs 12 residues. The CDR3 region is CASSEGQQGKYF. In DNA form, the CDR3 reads TGTGCCAGCAGTGAAGGTCAGCAGGGGAAGTACTTC.

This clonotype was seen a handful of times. The CDR3 nucleotides read TGCAGTGCGCAATCCCCTTCGGGAGGAACTAGCACAGATACGCAGTATTTT. It is translated as CSAQSPSGGTSTDTQYF. The rearrangement joins TRBV20-1 to TRBJ2-3; 7 bases fit TRBD2. This CDR3 has 17 residues. Germline CDR1 and CDR2: DFQATT and SNEGSKA (reference sequence). Trimming at V came to 6 bases and at J to 0 bases, leaving 15 bases not matched to a gene.

CDR3 protein: CASTDLTSGSENEQYF. DNA for the CDR3: TGCGCCAGCACCGACCTCACTAGCGGGAGTGAAAATGAGCAGTACTTC. The rearrangement links TRBV5-1 to TRBJ2-7; 11 bases are shared with TRBD2. V dropped 6 bases and J dropped 7; count of bases not matched to a gene: 15. Germline CDR1 reads SGHRS; CDR2 reads YFSETQ. The CDR3 covers 16 residues.

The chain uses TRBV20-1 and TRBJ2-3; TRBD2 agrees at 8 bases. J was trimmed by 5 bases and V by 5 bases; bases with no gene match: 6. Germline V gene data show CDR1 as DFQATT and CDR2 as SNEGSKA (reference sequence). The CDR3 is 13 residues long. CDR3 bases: TGCAGTGCTCCAAGCGGGGGAGGAGATACGCAGTATTTT. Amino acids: CSAPSGGGDTQYF.

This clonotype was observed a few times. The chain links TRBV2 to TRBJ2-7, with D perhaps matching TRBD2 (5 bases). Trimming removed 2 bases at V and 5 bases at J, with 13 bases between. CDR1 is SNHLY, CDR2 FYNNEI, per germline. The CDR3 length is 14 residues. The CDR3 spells CASSESKLVHEQYF. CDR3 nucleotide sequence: TGTGCCAGCAGTGAATCGAAACTAGTTCACGAGCAGTACTTC. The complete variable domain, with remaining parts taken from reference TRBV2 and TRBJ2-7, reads EPEVTQTPSHQVTQMGQEVILRCVPISNHLYFYWYRQILGQKVEFLVSFYNNEISEKSEIFDDQFSVERPDGSNFTLKIRSTKLEDSAMYFCASSESKLVHEQYFGPGTRLTVT.

The CDR3 coding sequence is TGCAGCGTTGAGGAGAGGTTGGGGACAGGGGACGAGCAGTACTTC. It is translated as CSVEERLGTGDEQYF. The chain couples TRBV29-1 to TRBJ2-7, with 10 bases lining up with TRBD1. This CDR3 region has 15 residues. J lost 5 bases, V lost 3 bases, and 10 bases had no gene match. Looked up from germline, CDR1 is SQVTM and CDR2 is ANQGSEA.

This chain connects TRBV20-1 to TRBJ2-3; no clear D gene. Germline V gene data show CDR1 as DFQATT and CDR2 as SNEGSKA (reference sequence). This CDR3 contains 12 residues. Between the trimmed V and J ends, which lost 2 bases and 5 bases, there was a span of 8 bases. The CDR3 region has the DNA TGCAGTGCTAGACTTTCCCTAGATACGCAGTATTTT. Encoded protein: CSARLSLDTQYF.

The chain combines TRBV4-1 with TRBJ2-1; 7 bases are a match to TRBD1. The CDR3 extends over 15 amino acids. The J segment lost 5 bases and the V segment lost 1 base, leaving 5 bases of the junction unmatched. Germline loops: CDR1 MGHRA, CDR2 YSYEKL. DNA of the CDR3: TGCGCCAGCAGCCAAGGACAGGGTCCACACAATGAGCAGTTCTTC. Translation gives CASSQGQGPHNEQFF.

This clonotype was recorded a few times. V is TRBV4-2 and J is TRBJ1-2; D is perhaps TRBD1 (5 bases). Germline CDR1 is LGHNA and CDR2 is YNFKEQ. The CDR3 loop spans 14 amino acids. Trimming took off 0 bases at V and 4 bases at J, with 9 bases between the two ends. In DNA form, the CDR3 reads TGTGCCAGCAGCCAAGATTGGGGGGGCTATGGCTACACCTTC. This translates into CASSQDWGGYGYTF.

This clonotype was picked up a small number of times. CDR3 coding DNA: TGTGCCAGCAGTTACCCTACAGAAGGCTACACCTTC. Translated: CASSYPTEGYTF. This chain uses TRBV6-2 or TRBV6-3 with TRBJ1-2; D is undetermined. This CDR3 comprises 12 residues. Germline V CDR1 and CDR2: MNHEY, SVGEGT. V shed 2 bases and J shed 8 bases, with 9 bases lying between them.

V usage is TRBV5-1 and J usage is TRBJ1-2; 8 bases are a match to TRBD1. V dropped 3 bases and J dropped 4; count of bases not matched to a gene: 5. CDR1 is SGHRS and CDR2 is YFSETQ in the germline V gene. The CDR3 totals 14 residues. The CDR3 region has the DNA TGCGCCAGCAGCTCTTCGACAGGGGTCTATGGCTACACCTTC. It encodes CASSSSTGVYGYTF.

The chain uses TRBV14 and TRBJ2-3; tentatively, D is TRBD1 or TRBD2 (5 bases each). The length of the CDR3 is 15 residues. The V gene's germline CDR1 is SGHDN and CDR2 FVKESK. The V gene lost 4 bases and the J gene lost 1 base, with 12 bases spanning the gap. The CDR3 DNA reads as TGTGCCAGCAGCCCGGGACCTCTGGGCACAGATACGCAGTATTTT. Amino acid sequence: CASSPGPLGTDTQYF.

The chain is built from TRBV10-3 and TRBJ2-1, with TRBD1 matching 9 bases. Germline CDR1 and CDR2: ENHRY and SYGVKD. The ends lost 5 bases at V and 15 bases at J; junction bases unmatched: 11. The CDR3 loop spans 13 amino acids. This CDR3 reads CAISPGTGSTVFF. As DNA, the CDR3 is TGTGCCATCAGTCCCGGGACAGGGTCTACCGTGTTCTTC.

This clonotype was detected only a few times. The CDR3 nucleotides are TGTGCCAGCAGCTTTTTAGGATTAGGTGAGCAGTTCTTC. The encoded protein is CASSFLGLGEQFF. This rearrangement joins TRBV7-3 to TRBJ2-1; D unresolved. This CDR3 contains 13 residues. Per the germline V gene, CDR1 is SGHTA and CDR2 is FQGTGA. V lost 3 bases, J lost 9 bases, and 12 bases lay in between.

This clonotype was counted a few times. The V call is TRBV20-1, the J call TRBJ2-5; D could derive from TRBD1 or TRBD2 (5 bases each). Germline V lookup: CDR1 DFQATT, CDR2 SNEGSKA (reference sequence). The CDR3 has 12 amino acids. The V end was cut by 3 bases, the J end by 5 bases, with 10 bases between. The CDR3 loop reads CSASGDLETQYF. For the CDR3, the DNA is TGCAGTGCTAGCGGGGACCTGGAGACCCAGTACTTC.

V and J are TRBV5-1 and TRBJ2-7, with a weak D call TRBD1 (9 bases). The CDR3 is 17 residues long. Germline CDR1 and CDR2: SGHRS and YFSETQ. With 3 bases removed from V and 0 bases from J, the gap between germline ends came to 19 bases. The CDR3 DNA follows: TGCGCCAGCAGCTCGGGAGGGACAGGGAGGGCCTCCTACGAGCAGTACTTC. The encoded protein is CASSSGGTGRASYEQYF.

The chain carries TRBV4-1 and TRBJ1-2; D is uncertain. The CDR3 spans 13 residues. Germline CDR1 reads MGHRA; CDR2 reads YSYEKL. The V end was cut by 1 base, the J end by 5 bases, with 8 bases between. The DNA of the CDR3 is TGCGCCAGCAGCCAAGTCCGGATGTATGGCTACACCTTC. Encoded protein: CASSQVRMYGYTF.

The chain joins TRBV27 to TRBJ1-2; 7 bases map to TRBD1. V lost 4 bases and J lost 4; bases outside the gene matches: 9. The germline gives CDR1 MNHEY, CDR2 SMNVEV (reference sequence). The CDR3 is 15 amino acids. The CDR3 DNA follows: TGTGCCAGCAGTTCCAGAGGGGGCGCAAGCTATGGCTACACCTTC. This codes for CASSSRGGASYGYTF.

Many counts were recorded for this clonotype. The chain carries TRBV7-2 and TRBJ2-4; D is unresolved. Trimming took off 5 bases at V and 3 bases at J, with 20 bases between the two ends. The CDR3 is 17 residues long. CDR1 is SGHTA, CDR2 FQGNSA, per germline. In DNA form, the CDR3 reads TGTGCCAGCAGCAGAAGGGTGGCAGGCTCGGTCAAAAACATTCAGTACTTC. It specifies CASSRRVAGSVKNIQYF.

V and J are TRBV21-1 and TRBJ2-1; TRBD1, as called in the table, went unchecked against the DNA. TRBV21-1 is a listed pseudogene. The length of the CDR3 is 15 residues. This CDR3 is CASSKSPGRHNEQFF. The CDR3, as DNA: TGTGCCAGCAGTAAGTCGCCAGGGAGACACAATGAGCAGTTCTTC.

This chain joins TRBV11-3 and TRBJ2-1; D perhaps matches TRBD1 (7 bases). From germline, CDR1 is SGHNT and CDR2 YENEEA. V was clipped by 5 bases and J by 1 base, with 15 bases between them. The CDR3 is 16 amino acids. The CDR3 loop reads CASSPSGGKSYNEQFF. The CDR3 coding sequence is TGTGCCAGCAGCCCTTCAGGGGGGAAATCCTACAATGAGCAGTTCTTC.

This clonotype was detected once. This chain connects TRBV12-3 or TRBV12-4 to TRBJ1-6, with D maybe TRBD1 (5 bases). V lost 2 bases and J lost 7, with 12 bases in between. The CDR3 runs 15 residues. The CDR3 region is CASSLSRGINSPLHF. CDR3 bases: TGTGCCAGCAGTTTATCTCGGGGGATCAATTCACCCCTCCACTTT.

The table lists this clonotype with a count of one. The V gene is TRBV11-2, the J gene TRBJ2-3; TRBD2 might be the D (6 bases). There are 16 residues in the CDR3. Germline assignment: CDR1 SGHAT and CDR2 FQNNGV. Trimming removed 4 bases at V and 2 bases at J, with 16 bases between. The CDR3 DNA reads TGTGCCAGCAGCTCAGCGGGTTCGATCCTCACAGATACGCAGTATTTT. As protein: CASSSAGSILTDTQYF.